This is a list of T cell receptor beta chains from one sample in a study of neurological immune-mediated disorders. A single record per CDR3 protein comes from TCRdb applying MiXCR to the 5' RACE reads. The sample lists 40,000 to 55,000 distinct CDR3 sequences; around 5.3% were seen once. Sequenced input: CD4+ T cells from blood. Receptors originate from a woman under 30 with multiple sclerosis. Both conserved end residues are part of each CDR3. A D gene is named only where the DNA matches it firmly. Size is stated for part of the rows, as once, few or many counts, or as a class when the clone is expanded.

clone size,D gene,V gene,J gene,CDR3 protein,CDR3 DNA
-,TRBD1,TRBV12-3/TRBV12-4,TRBJ2-2,CASSSPTGGLTGELFF,TGTGCCAGCAGCTCGCCGACAGGGGGTCTCACCGGGGAGCTGTTTTTT
many,-,TRBV4-2,TRBJ1-1,CASSQVSGGLVTEAFF,TGTGCCAGCAGCCAAGTAAGTGGAGGTTTGGTCACTGAAGCTTTCTTT
many,-,TRBV12-3/TRBV12-4,TRBJ2-5,CASTPTGQETQYF,TGTGCCAGCACCCCGACAGGCCAAGAGACCCAGTACTTC
many,TRBD2,TRBV7-9,TRBJ2-1,CASTRRREGADF,TGTGCCAGCACCCGACGGAGGGAGGGCGCGGATTTC
many,-,TRBV7-6,TRBJ1-1,CASSLSGTQNTEAFF,TGTGCCAGCAGCTTATCAGGGACACAGAACACTGAAGCTTTCTTT
many,TRBD1,TRBV7-2,TRBJ1-5,CASSLFGTGSWSFSNQPQHF,TGTGCCAGCAGCTTATTTGGGACAGGGTCGTGGAGCTTTAGCAATCAGCCCCAGCATTTT
many,-,TRBV6-2/TRBV6-3,TRBJ2-4,CASSPPPQRGGKNIQYF,TGTGCCAGCAGCCCCCCGCCTCAGAGGGGGGGCAAAAACATTCAGTACTTC
many,-,TRBV5-1,TRBJ2-6,CASSSGDGISGANVLTF,TGCGCCAGCAGCTCCGGGGACGGCATCTCTGGGGCCAACGTCCTGACTTTC
many,-,TRBV20-1,TRBJ2-3,CSASGAVYTDTQYF,TGCAGTGCCTCGGGGGCGGTTTACACAGATACGCAGTATTTT
-,-,TRBV7-2,TRBJ2-3,CASSLAQLNTDTQYF,TGTGCCAGCAGCTTAGCGCAACTAAACACAGATACGCAGTATTTT
many,TRBD1,TRBV20-1,TRBJ1-1,CSATARTGVEAFF,TGCAGTGCAACGGCACGGACAGGGGTTGAAGCTTTCTTT
many,-,TRBV7-8,TRBJ1-6,CASSLLTNSPLHF,TGTGCCAGCAGCCTACTGACTAATTCACCCCTCCACTTT
many,-,TRBV9,TRBJ1-2,CASSVDSPGVGGYTF,TGTGCCAGCAGCGTAGATTCACCGGGGGTTGGTGGCTACACCTTC
many,-,TRBV2,TRBJ1-6,CASLLLRPNSPLHF,TGTGCCAGCTTACTGCTACGACCAAATTCACCCCTCCACTTT
many,-,TRBV20-1,TRBJ1-2,CSARESGSDGYTF,TGCAGTGCTAGGGAGTCAGGGAGTGATGGCTACACCTTC
once,-,TRBV19,TRBJ1-2,CASRETLAANYGYTF,TGTGCCAGTAGAGAAACTTTGGCAGCTAACTATGGCTACACCTTC
many,-,TRBV28,TRBJ1-3,CASSLPAGNTIYF,TGTGCCAGCAGTTTACCCGCTGGAAACACCATATATTTT
many,-,TRBV7-9,TRBJ1-1,CASSLDANTEAFF,TGTGCCAGCAGCTTAGACGCGAACACTGAAGCTTTCTTT
few,-,TRBV7-8,TRBJ1-5,CASSFLVGGEPQHF,TGTGCCAGCAGCTTCCTCGTCGGGGGAGAGCCCCAGCATTTT
few,TRBD1,TRBV6-1,TRBJ2-7,CASSVHPGTGAYEQYF,TGTGCCAGCAGTGTCCACCCTGGGACAGGGGCCTACGAGCAGTACTTC
many,-,TRBV15,TRBJ1-5,CATSAILTGWGISNQPQHF,TGTGCCACCAGCGCCATCCTTACAGGGTGGGGGATTAGCAATCAGCCCCAGCATTTT
many,-,TRBV20-1,TRBJ1-1,CSARRRPRRNTEAFF,TGCAGTGCTAGACGGAGGCCGAGGCGGAACACTGAAGCTTTCTTT
many,-,TRBV10-2,TRBJ2-1,CASSGGISYNEQFF,TGCGCCAGCAGTGGAGGGATCTCCTACAATGAGCAGTTCTTC
many,TRBD2,TRBV5-1,TRBJ2-7,CASSSSGGGLQLSYEQYF,TGCGCCAGCAGCTCCTCTGGCGGGGGGCTCCAACTGTCCTACGAGCAGTACTTC
-,-,TRBV30,TRBJ1-5,CAWSVKGSQPQHF,TGTGCCTGGAGTGTAAAGGGTAGTCAGCCCCAGCATTTT
few,TRBD1,TRBV6-1,TRBJ2-1,CASSGRRDRGGENEQFF,TGTGCCAGCAGTGGCCGCCGGGACAGGGGAGGGGAGAATGAGCAGTTCTTC
many,-,TRBV5-1,TRBJ2-7,CASSFEGELYEQYF,TGCGCCAGCAGCTTTGAGGGGGAACTTTACGAGCAGTACTTC
many,-,TRBV20-1,TRBJ2-3,CSARWPGTDTQYF,TGCAGTGCTAGATGGCCAGGCACAGATACGCAGTATTTT
many,-,TRBV7-2,TRBJ2-3,CASSLLGPRAQYF,TGTGCCAGCAGCCTCTTAGGGCCGCGGGCGCAGTATTTT
many,-,TRBV5-1,TRBJ2-3,CASSGTTDTQYF,TGCGCCAGCAGCGGGACCACAGATACGCAGTATTTT
many,TRBD1,TRBV18,TRBJ1-1,CASSPQGANTEAFF,TGTGCCAGCTCACCACAGGGGGCTAACACTGAAGCTTTCTTT
many,-,TRBV5-1,TRBJ1-1,CASSSGPAREAFF,TGCGCCAGCAGCTCCGGACCCGCACGGGAGGCTTTCTTT
many,-,TRBV7-2,TRBJ2-3,CASSLGGKMADTQYF,TGTGCCAGCAGCTTAGGGGGCAAGATGGCAGATACGCAGTATTTT
many,-,TRBV18,TRBJ2-2,CASSPPVWDTTTGELFF,TGTGCCAGCTCACCACCGGTTTGGGACACCACGACCGGGGAGCTGTTTTTT
many,TRBD2,TRBV20-1,TRBJ2-5,CSASPVAGNQETQYF,TGCAGTGCTTCGCCCGTAGCGGGGAATCAAGAGACCCAGTACTTC
many,-,TRBV25-1,TRBJ1-6,CASRLSGMRDSPLHF,TGTGCCAGCAGACTCTCTGGGATGCGGGATTCACCCCTCCACTTT
-,TRBD1,TRBV6-1,TRBJ2-2,CASSEALRDSYTGELFF,TGTGCCAGCAGTGAAGCGCTTCGGGACAGCTACACCGGGGAGCTGTTTTTT
many,-,TRBV20-1,TRBJ2-2,CSARDQGPYTGELFF,TGCAGTGCTAGAGATCAAGGGCCCTACACCGGGGAGCTGTTTTTT
many,TRBD2,TRBV20-1,TRBJ2-3,CSAPSASGGALDTQYF,TGCAGTGCTCCGTCCGCTAGCGGGGGGGCCTTAGATACGCAGTATTTT
many,TRBD1,TRBV12-3/TRBV12-4,TRBJ1-5,CASSLFQGTASNQPQHF,TGTGCCAGCAGTTTATTTCAAGGGACAGCTAGCAATCAGCCCCAGCATTTT
many,-,TRBV7-2,TRBJ2-5,CASSLGNPGETQYF,TGTGCCAGCAGCTTAGGAAATCCCGGGGAGACCCAGTACTTC
many,TRBD2,TRBV9,TRBJ2-1,CASSVVAGGRLGYNEQFF,TGTGCCAGCAGCGTAGTGGCGGGGGGGCGCCTGGGCTACAATGAGCAGTTCTTC
many,-,TRBV5-1,TRBJ1-4,CASSNGGATNEKLFF,TGCGCCAGCAGCAACGGCGGGGCAACTAATGAAAAACTGTTTTTT
many,TRBD1,TRBV13,TRBJ2-4,CASSYGTGGIDIQYF,TGTGCCAGCAGCTACGGGACAGGGGGCATCGACATTCAGTACTTC
-,-,TRBV15,TRBJ1-2,CATSRDTVYGYTF,TGTGCCACCAGCAGAGATACGGTGTATGGCTACACCTTC
few,-,TRBV19,TRBJ2-2,CASTQSGATGELFF,TGTGCCAGTACACAATCGGGGGCTACCGGGGAGCTGTTTTTT
many,-,TRBV28,TRBJ2-1,CASSFPDGEQFF,TGTGCCAGCAGTTTCCCGGACGGAGAGCAGTTCTTC
many,-,TRBV20-1,TRBJ2-2,CSAWTANTGELFF,TGCAGTGCTTGGACGGCGAACACCGGGGAGCTGTTTTTT
few,TRBD1,TRBV10-3,TRBJ2-3,CAISDRDRGTTDTQYF,TGTGCCATCAGTGATCGGGACAGGGGCACCACAGATACGCAGTATTTT
many,TRBD2,TRBV7-8,TRBJ2-1,CASSPNSGTPYNEQFF,TGTGCCAGCAGCCCAAATAGCGGGACGCCCTACAATGAGCAGTTCTTC
few,-,TRBV30,TRBJ2-7,CAWSVHRPRYEQYF,TGTGCCTGGAGTGTACATAGGCCCCGCTACGAGCAGTACTTC
many,-,TRBV7-2,TRBJ2-2,CASSARQGRGTGELFF,TGTGCCAGCAGCGCCCGACAGGGGAGGGGCACCGGGGAGCTGTTTTTT
many,-,TRBV5-1,TRBJ1-3,CASSGGYSGNTIYF,TGCGCCAGCAGTGGAGGCTACTCTGGAAACACCATATATTTT